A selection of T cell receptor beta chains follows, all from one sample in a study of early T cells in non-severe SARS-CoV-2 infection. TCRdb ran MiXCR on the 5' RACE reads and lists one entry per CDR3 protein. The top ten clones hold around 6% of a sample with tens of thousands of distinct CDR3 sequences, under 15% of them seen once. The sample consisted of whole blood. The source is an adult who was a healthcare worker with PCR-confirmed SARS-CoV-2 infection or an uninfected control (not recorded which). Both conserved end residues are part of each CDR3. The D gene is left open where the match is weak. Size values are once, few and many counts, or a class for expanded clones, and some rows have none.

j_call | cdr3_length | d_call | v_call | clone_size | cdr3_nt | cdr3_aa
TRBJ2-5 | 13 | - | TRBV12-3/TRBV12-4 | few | TGTGCCAGCAGTTGGGCAGGCCGTGAGACCCAGTACTTC | CASSWAGRETQYF
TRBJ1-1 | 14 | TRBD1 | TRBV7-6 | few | TGTGCCAGCAGCCCGGGACAGAAGGGTCTTGAAGCTTTCTTT | CASSPGQKGLEAFF
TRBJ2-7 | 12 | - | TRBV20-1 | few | TGCAGTGCTAGCGGGACAAACTACGAGCAGTACTTC | CSASGTNYEQYF
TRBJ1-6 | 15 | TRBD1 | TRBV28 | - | TGTGCCAGCAGTTTTGACCCGGACAGGGTTTCACCCCTCCACTTT | CASSFDPDRVSPLHF
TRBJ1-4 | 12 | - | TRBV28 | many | TGTGCCAGCAATCTTAAGGGTGAAAAACTGTTTTTT | CASNLKGEKLFF
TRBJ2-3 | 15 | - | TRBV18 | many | TGTGCCAGCTCAACAATGGATGGAAGCACAGATACGCAGTATTTT | CASSTMDGSTDTQYF
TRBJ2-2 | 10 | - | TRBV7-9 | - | TGTGCCAGCGGACCCGGGGAGCTGTTTTTT | CASGPGELFF
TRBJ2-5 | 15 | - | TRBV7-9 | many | TGTGCCAGCAGCTTAAAGGATAGCGGCAGAGAGACCCAGTACTTC | CASSLKDSGRETQYF
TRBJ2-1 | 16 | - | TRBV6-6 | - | TGTGCCAGCAGTTACTCGTACGGGAGCTCCTACAATGAGCAGTTCTTC | CASSYSYGSSYNEQFF
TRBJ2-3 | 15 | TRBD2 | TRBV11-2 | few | TGTGCCAGCAGATCCCAGACTAGCGGCACAGATACGCAGTATTTT | CASRSQTSGTDTQYF
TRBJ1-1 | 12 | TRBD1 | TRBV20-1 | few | TGCAGGGCGGGACAGGTAAACACTGAAGCTTTCTTT | CRAGQVNTEAFF
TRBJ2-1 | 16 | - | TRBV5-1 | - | TGCGCCAGCAGCTTGGCTCTTACAAGCTCCTACAATGAGCAGTTCTTC | CASSLALTSSYNEQFF
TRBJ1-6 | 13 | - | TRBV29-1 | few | TGCAGCGTTATGAGCTCCTATAATTCACCCCTCCACTTT | CSVMSSYNSPLHF
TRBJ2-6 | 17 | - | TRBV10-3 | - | TGTGCCATCAGGAGGGGACGGGGCACCTCTGGGGCCAACGTCCTGACTTTC | CAIRRGRGTSGANVLTF
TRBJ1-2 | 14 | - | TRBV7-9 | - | TGTGCCAGCAGCTTATGGGAACTCTCCTATGGCTACACCTTC | CASSLWELSYGYTF
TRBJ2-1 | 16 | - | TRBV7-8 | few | TGTGCCAGCAGCGACTACCCTTCAGGGGGGGACTATGAGCAGTTCTTC | CASSDYPSGGDYEQFF
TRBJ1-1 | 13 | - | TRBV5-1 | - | TGCGCCAGCAGCGCAGTCCTGAACACTGAAGCTTTCTTT | CASSAVLNTEAFF